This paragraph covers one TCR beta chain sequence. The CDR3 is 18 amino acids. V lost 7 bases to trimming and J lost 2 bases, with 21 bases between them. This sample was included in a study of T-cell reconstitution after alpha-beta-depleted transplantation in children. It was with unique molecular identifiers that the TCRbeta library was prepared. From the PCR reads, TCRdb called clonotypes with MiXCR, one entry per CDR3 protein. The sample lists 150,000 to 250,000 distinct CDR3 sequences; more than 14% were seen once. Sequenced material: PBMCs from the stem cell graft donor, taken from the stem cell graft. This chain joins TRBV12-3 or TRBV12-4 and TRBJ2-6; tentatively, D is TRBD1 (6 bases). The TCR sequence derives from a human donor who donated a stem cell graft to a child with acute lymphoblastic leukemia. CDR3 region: CASTTRNRAKPGANVLTF. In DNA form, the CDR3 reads TGTGCCAGCACCACCAGGAACAGGGCCAAACCTGGGGCCAACGTCCTGACTTTC.